This note documents a single T cell receptor beta chain sequence. The antigen it recognizes is unknown. Base quality data are lacking; no much larger clone is found one base away. The sample originates from a study of T-cell memory formation after mild COVID-19 (dated by TCRdb to about 2021). Turning to the overall study: TCR sequence clusters from the two donors were found to be largely donor specific. The cohort was made up of two young adult volunteers, one female and one male, who were previously healthy. T-cell clones expanding and contracting after mild COVID-19 in two donors were tracked by longitudinal TCRalpha and TCRbeta repertoire sequencing. The investigation overall reported the following: SARS-CoV-2 specificity of the second-wave clones peaking on day 37 was not confirmed. Some responding clones were found in pre-infection memory, which suggests that pre-existing cross-reactive memory T cells took part in the SARS-CoV-2 response. Balanced CD4/CD8 phenotypes were observed for clones contracting from day 15 to 85, whereas a bias towards CD4+ was observed for a second wave of clones expanding from day 15 to 37. The study included only a couple of mild cases, and larger cohorts that include severe cases with pre-infection samples were judged to be necessary. Contracting CD4+ clones turned up mainly in the CM and EM memory subsets, whereas EMRA was where CD8+ clones were enriched.

CDR1 SEHNR and CDR2 FQNEAQ were looked up in the germline V gene (reference sequence). V and J lose 1 base and 6 bases, and a span of 17 bases separates them. The CDR3 runs 16 residues from the cysteine to the phenylalanine. Of the read, only the CDR3 DNA is kept; its 48 bases are in frame from base 1. PBMCs were isolated by Ficoll-Paque density gradient centrifugation. Sequenced on an Illumina NovaSeq 6000. TCRalpha and TCRbeta cDNA libraries were built by 5'RACE with constant-segment primers, adding sample barcodes and unique molecular identifiers. Trizol reagent was used to extract RNA from every sample. Libraries were amplified in two PCR steps, with a second sample barcode and Illumina TruSeq adapters added in the second step. Sequencing of libraries was performed on an Illumina NovaSeq with 2 x 150 bp paired-end reads. On the study's bioinformatics: Reads were demultiplexed and collapsed into UMI-guided consensus sequences with migec v1.2.7. Using mixcr v2.1.11, UMI consensuses were aligned to TRA and TRB V and J templates and then assembled into clonotypes. A clonotype was counted as expanded or contracted only if both edgeR and NoisET called the change significant, with noise models trained on biological replicates. For edgeR calls, the thresholds were a false discovery rate-adjusted p below 0.01 and a log2 fold-change of 1. PCA with hierarchical clustering of max-normalized trajectories of the 1000 most abundant clonotypes was used as exploratory dynamics analysis. Each responding clone was given a CD4 or CD8 phenotype based on the CD4+ and CD8+ repertoires, which had been sequenced separately. The raw public reads went through TCRdb reprocessing: fastp at Q25, MiXCR clone calling, in-frame beta chains kept. Records with the same CDR3 protein are collapsed into one entry carrying the most frequent genes and DNA. The V and J calls and clone size come from TCRdb's table, not from the authors' own analysis. The sample table holds nearly 250,000 distinct CDR3 sequences, of which 15% were seen once. Under 2.5% of the sample is held by the ten biggest clonotypes.

The receptor was derived from an adult woman who had mild COVID-19 (a few samples of this study predate the infection). The sample titles of this study are shuffled in the database, so cell type and time point are left out; the donor was told from shared clones. The chain was built from TRBV7-9 and TRBJ2-3; the D gene lacks a confident call. Sequences were obtained from PBMCs or a T cell subset sorted from them (not recorded which). This receptor has the CDR3 CASSLEGSFQSDTQYF. At the DNA level, the sequence is TGTGCCAGCAGCTTAGAAGGCTCGTTTCAGTCCGATACGCAGTATTTT.